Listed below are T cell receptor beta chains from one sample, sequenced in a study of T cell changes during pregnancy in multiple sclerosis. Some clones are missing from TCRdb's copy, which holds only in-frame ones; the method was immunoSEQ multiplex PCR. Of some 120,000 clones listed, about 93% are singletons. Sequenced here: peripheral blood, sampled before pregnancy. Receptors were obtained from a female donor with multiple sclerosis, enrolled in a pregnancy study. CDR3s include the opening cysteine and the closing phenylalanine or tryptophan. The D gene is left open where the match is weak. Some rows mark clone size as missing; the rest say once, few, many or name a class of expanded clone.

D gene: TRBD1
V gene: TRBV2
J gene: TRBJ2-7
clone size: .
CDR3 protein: CASSGTGDYEQYF
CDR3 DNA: TGTGCCAGCAGTGGGACAGGGGACTACGAGCAGTACTTC

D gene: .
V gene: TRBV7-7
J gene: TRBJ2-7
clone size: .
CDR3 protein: CASSLGGGPLDEQYF
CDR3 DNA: TGTGCCAGCAGTCTAGGGGGGGGGCCGTTAGACGAGCAGTACTTC

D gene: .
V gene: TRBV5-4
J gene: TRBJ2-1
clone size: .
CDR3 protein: CASSLEDVSANEQFF
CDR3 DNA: TGTGCCAGCAGCTTGGAGGATGTGAGCGCCAATGAGCAGTTCTTC

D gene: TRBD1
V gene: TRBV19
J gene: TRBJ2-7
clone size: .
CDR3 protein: CASKTGTGGAYEQYF
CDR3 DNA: TGTGCCAGTAAAACCGGGACAGGGGGCGCCTACGAGCAGTACTTC

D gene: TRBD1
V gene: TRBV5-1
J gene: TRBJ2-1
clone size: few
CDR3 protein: CASSPGTAGNEQFF
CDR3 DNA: TGCGCCAGCAGCCCCGGGACAGCTGGGAATGAGCAGTTCTTC

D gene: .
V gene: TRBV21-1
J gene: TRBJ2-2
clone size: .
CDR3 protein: CASSKDPRAGAPRGTGELFF
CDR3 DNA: TGTGCCAGCAGCAAAGACCCCCGAGCGGGGGCCCCACGGGGCACCGGGGAGCTGTTTTTT

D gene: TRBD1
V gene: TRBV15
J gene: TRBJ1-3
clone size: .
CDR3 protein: CATSRKGTGSSDTIYF
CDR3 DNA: TGTGCCACCAGCAGAAAAGGGACAGGGAGTAGTGACACCATATATTTT

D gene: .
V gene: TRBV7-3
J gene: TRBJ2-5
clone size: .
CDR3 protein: CASSLGPDSQETQYF
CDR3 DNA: TGTGCCAGCAGCTTAGGCCCGGACAGCCAAGAGACCCAGTACTTC

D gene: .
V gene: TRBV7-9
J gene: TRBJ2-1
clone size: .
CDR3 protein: CASSLGAGSYNEQFF
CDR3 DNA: TGTGCCAGCAGCTTAGGGGCGGGATCGTACAATGAGCAGTTCTTC

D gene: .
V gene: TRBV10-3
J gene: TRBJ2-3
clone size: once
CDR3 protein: CAISESRERTDTQYF
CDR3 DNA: TGTGCCATCAGTGAGTCCAGGGAAAGAACAGATACGCAGTATTTT

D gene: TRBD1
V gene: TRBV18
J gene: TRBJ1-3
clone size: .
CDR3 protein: CASSVPGQASGNTIYF
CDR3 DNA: TGTGCCAGCTCAGTTCCGGGACAGGCCTCTGGAAACACCATATATTTT

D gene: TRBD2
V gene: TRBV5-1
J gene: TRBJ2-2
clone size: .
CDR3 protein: CASSLGGGSGGELFF
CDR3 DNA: TGCGCCAGCAGCTTGGGGGGGGGTTCGGGCGGGGAGCTGTTTTTT

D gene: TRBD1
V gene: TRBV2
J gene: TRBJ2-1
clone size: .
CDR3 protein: CASSPGGLYNEQFF
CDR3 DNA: TGTGCCAGCAGTCCAGGGGGCTTGTACAATGAGCAGTTCTTC

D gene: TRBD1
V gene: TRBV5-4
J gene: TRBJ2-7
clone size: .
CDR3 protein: CASSLAGQILPEQYF
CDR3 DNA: TGTGCCAGCAGCTTGGCGGGACAGATCTTACCGGAGCAGTACTTC

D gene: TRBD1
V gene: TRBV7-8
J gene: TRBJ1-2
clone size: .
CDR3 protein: CASSARQGAYGYTF
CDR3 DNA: TGTGCCAGCAGCGCCCGACAGGGGGCTTATGGCTACACCTTC

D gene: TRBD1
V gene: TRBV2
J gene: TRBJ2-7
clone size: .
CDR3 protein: CASTGQRENYEQYF
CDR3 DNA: TGTGCCAGCACGGGACAGCGAGAGAACTACGAGCAGTACTTC

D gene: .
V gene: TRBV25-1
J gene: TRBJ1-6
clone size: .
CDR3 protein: CASSESAYNSPLHF
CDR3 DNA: TGTGCCAGCAGTGAGTCTGCCTATAATTCACCCCTCCACTTT

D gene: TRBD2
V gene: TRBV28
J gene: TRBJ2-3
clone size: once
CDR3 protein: CASSAASGPTDTQYF
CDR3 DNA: TGTGCCAGCAGCGCTGCTAGCGGGCCCACAGATACGCAGTATTTT

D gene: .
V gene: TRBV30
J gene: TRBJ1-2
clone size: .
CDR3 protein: CAWRSYSNYGYTF
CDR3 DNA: TGTGCCTGGAGAAGCTATTCAAACTATGGCTACACCTTC

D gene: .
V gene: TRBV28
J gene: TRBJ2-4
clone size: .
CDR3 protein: CASSFFGPGAKNIQYF
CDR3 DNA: TGTGCCAGCAGTTTTTTCGGCCCGGGGGCCAAAAACATTCAGTACTTC

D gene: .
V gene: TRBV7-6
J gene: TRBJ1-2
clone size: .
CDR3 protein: CASSLGGRRANYGYTF
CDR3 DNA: TGTGCCAGCAGCTTAGGGGGGAGGAGAGCTAACTATGGCTACACCTTC

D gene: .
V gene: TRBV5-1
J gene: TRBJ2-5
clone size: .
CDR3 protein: CASSLAGSAAQETQYF
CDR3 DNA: TGCGCCAGCAGCTTGGCGGGTTCGGCAGCCCAAGAGACCCAGTACTTC

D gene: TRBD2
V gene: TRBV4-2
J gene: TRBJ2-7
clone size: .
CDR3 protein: CASSQAAGGRYEQYF
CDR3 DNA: TGTGCCAGCAGCCAAGCAGCGGGAGGGCGATACGAGCAGTACTTC

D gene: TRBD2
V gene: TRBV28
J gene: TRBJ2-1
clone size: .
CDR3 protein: CASSWTSGYPNEQFF
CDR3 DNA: TGTGCCAGCAGTTGGACTAGCGGGTACCCCAATGAGCAGTTCTTC

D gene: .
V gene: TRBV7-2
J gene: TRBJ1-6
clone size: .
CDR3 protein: CASSENPSSYNSPLHF
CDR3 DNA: TGTGCCAGCAGCGAGAACCCGAGCTCCTATAATTCACCCCTCCACTTT

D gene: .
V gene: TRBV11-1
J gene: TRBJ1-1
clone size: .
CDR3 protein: CASSFESEAFF
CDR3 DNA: TGTGCCAGCAGCTTCGAGTCTGAAGCTTTCTTT

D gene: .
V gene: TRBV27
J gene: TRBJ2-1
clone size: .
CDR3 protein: CASSLEGSSYNEQFF
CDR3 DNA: TGTGCCAGCAGTTTGGAGGGGAGCTCCTACAATGAGCAGTTCTTC

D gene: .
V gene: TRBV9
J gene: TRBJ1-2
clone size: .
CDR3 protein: CASGPGGSYGYTF
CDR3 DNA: TGTGCCAGCGGGCCGGGGGGGAGCTATGGCTACACCTTC

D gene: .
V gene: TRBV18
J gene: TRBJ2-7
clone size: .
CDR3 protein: CASSPLSVGSTSYEQYF
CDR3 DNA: TGTGCCAGCTCACCCTTATCGGTAGGGAGTACCTCCTACGAGCAGTACTTC

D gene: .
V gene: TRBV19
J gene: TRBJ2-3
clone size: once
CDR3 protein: CASSWTGSGLIDTQYF
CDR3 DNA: TGTGCCAGCTCATGGACAGGGTCGGGACTAATAGATACGCAGTATTTT

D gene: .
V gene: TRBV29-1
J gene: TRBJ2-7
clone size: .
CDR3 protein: CSVQGGRNEQYF
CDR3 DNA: TGCAGCGTCCAGGGGGGAAGGAACGAGCAGTACTTC

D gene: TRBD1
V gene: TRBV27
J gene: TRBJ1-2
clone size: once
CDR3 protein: CASSPSGQGSYGYTF
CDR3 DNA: TGTGCCAGCAGTCCATCTGGACAGGGCTCCTATGGCTACACCTTC

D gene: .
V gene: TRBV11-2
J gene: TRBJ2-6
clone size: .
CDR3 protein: CASSLDPNRAGANVLTF
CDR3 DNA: TGTGCCAGCAGCTTAGATCCGAACAGGGCCGGGGCCAACGTCCTGACTTTC

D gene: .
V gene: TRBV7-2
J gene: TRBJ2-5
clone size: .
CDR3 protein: CASSPAGRETQYF
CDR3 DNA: TGTGCCAGCAGCCCTGCGGGGCGGGAGACCCAGTACTTC

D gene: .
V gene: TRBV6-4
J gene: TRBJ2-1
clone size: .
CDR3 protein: CAAVWATGLYNEQFF
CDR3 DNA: TGTGCCGCAGTTTGGGCGACGGGGTTATACAATGAGCAGTTCTTC

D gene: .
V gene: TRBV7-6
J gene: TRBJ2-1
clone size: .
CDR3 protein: CASSSYGSYNEQFF
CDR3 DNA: TGTGCCAGCAGCTCCTACGGTTCCTACAATGAGCAGTTCTTC

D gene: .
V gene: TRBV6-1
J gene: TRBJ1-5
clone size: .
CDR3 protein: CASRDRSLNQPQHF
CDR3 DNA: TGTGCCAGCAGGGATCGTAGCCTAAATCAGCCCCAGCATTTT

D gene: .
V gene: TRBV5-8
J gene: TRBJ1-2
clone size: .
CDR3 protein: CASSTLGPTGGYTF
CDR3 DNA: TGTGCCAGCAGCACCTTGGGGCCGACAGGCGGCTACACCTTC

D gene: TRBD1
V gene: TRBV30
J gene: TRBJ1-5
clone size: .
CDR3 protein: CAWSDRGIRQPQHF
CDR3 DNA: TGTGCCTGGAGTGACAGGGGCATCCGTCAGCCCCAGCATTTT